The present T cell receptor beta chain was sequenced within a study of cytomegalovirus exposure and HLA in healthy donors. Findings and caveats of the study: It was reported that the classifier diagnosed cytomegalovirus status with high specificity and sensitivity in both the original and validation cohorts.

V gave up 3 bases and J gave up 1 base; unmatched junction bases: 9. The CDR3 has 16 residues. Germline V gene lookup returns CDR1 SGHRS and CDR2 YFSETQ. PCR employed 60 Vbeta and 13 Jbeta primers. TCRdb keeps only in-frame clones here, not all; method: immunoSEQ multiplex PCR. Among 160,000 or so clones, roughly four fifths were seen once, and the ten largest hold approximately 2.4%. Comments on this clone: What it binds is not known.

The chain carries TRBV5-1 and TRBJ1-1; TRBD1 agrees at 7 bases. The sequence came from a female donor in good health and CMV-seronegative. The source material was PBMCs. CDR3: CASSSSLGQPNTEAFF. CDR3 nucleotides: TGCGCCAGCAGCTCGTCCTTGGGACAGCCGAACACTGAAGCTTTCTTT.